The 30 T cell receptor beta chains reported below all come from one sample, sequenced in a study of T-cell reconstitution after alpha-beta-depleted transplantation in children. A TCRbeta library incorporating unique molecular identifiers was prepared. TCRdb independently ran MiXCR on the PCR reads; one entry per CDR3 protein. Here the sample spans approximately 500,000 distinct CDR3 sequences, under 12% being singletons. The sequencing used PBMCs, collected before TCRalphabeta/CD19-depleted stem cell transplant. The receptor set was obtained from a child aged 2 to 10 with inherited bone marrow failure, due to receive a stem cell transplant.

The table lists this clonotype with many counts. V usage is TRBV15 and J usage is TRBJ2-7; D is ambiguous. The CDR3 totals 14 residues. V lost 0 bases and J 4 bases, leaving 10 bases between the germline ends. CDR1 LNHNV and CDR2 YYDKDF come from the germline V gene (reference sequence). CDR3 sequence: CATSRDRHYYEQYF. CDR3 DNA sequence: TGTGCCACCAGCAGAGATAGACACTATTACGAGCAGTACTTC.

This clonotype showed up many times. This sequence joins TRBV6-5 and TRBJ2-5; TRBD2 matches 7 bases. There are 16 residues in the CDR3. The V gene's germline CDR1 is MNHEY and CDR2 SVGAGI. The junction had 9 bases not matched to a gene; V was cut back by 2 bases and J by 3 bases. This CDR3 reads CASSYLASGREETQYF. In nucleotides, the CDR3 is TGTGCCAGCAGTTACCTGGCTAGCGGAAGGGAAGAGACCCAGTACTTC.

A note on this clonotype: This clone may be a read error of a much larger clone one base away. The chain uses TRBV15 and TRBJ2-2; maybe TRBD1 (5 bases). The CDR3 is 15 residues long. The V gene lost 0 bases and the J gene lost 4 bases, with 9 bases spanning the gap. Per germline, CDR1 LNHNV and CDR2 YYDKDF (reference sequence). In nucleotides, the CDR3 is TGTGCCACCAGCAGAGATAAGGGGTCCACCGGGGAGCTGTTTTTT. Translation: CATSRDKGSTGELFF.

This clonotype has ten or more counts. CDR3 DNA sequence: TGCAGTGCTAATGGCGGGCCCGATCTAGCCAAAAACATTCAGTACTTC. This encodes CSANGGPDLAKNIQYF. This chain uses TRBV20-1 with TRBJ2-4, with TRBD2 as a possible D gene (5 bases). Trimming shortened V by 4 bases and J by 0 bases, and 16 bases separated the two germline ends. The germline V gene encodes CDR1 DFQATT and CDR2 SNEGSKA (reference sequence). The CDR3 length is 16 residues.

This clonotype appeared many times. The V call is TRBV7-9, the J call TRBJ1-2; no reliable D call. The V end was cut by 5 bases, the J end by 4 bases, with 11 bases between. Germline CDR1 SEHNR, CDR2 FQNEAQ (reference sequence). CDR3 length: 13 amino acids. This CDR3 is CASSRAPVYGYTF. The CDR3 nucleotides are TGTGCCAGCAGCCGGGCGCCTGTCTATGGCTACACCTTC.

This clonotype was detected many times. The chain links TRBV20-1 to TRBJ2-7, with D tentatively TRBD1 (6 bases). Germline CDR1 DFQATT, CDR2 SNEGSKA (reference sequence). Trimming pared 2 bases from V and 6 bases from J, leaving 17 bases between. The length of the CDR3 is 14 residues. The CDR3 DNA follows: TGCAGTGCTAGAACCGGTCCCAGGGGCGCCGAGCAGTACTTC. It translates to CSARTGPRGAEQYF.

In this sample, this clonotype turned up many times. The rearrangement uses TRBV4-1 and TRBJ2-7; weak D call: TRBD1 (6 bases). The V gene lost 1 base and the J gene lost 4 bases, with 14 bases spanning the gap. CDR1 MGHRA and CDR2 YSYEKL come from the germline V gene. The CDR3 consists of 15 residues. The CDR3 bases are TGCGCCAGCAGCCAAGGGACAGCCTCGTCTTACGAGCAGTACTTC. The encoded protein is CASSQGTASSYEQYF.

This clonotype occurred many times. The chain recombines TRBV4-3 with TRBJ1-2, with 9 bases that match TRBD1. V shed 1 base, J shed 6 bases, and the junction held 12 bases outside the gene matches. The V gene's germline CDR1 is LGHNA and CDR2 YSLEER. The CDR3 spans 17 residues. CDR3 DNA: TGCGCCAGCAGCCAAGTGACCGGGACAGGGTTCTTTCATGGCTACACCTTC. Encoded protein: CASSQVTGTGFFHGYTF.

This clonotype occurred many times. This chain joins TRBV14 and TRBJ2-1; 7 nucleotides align to TRBD1. This CDR3 region has 17 residues. The V gene's germline CDR1 is SGHDN and CDR2 FVKESK. The trim removed 4 bases at V and 2 bases at J, leaving 11 bases unmatched. The CDR3 sequence: CASSLPPGRGTYNEQFF. CDR3 DNA: TGTGCCAGCAGCCTACCCCCGGGCAGGGGGACCTACAATGAGCAGTTCTTC.

This clonotype has at least ten counts. J is TRBJ1-1 and V is TRBV20-1; D ambiguous. The germline gives CDR1 DFQATT, CDR2 SNEGSKA (reference sequence). This CDR3 spans 10 amino acids. V lost 4 bases and J lost 6, with 6 bases in between. The DNA of the CDR3 is TGCAGTGCTACTTTTGCTGAAGCTTTCTTT. Translating gives CSATFAEAFF.

This clonotype occurred many times. This chain links TRBV2 with TRBJ2-7; D may match TRBD1 or TRBD2 (6 bases each). Germline CDR1 and CDR2: SNHLY and FYNNEI. This CDR3 has 14 residues. V was shortened by 4 bases and J by 2 bases, with 12 bases between the two germline ends. This CDR3 reads CASSAGGGPYEQYF. The CDR3 region has the DNA TGTGCCAGCAGTGCTGGAGGGGGGCCCTACGAGCAGTACTTC.

This clonotype was seen a handful of times. The gene calls are TRBV13 and TRBJ2-2; D remains unclear. Trimming stripped 4 bases from V and 9 bases from J, with 9 bases between. This CDR3 contains 12 residues. Germline V CDR1 and CDR2: PRHDT, FYEKMQ (reference sequence). The CDR3 reads CASSYTTRELFF. Written as DNA, the CDR3 is TGTGCCAGCAGCTACACTACGCGGGAGCTGTTTTTT. The whole variable domain, remainder taken from reference TRBV13 and TRBJ2-2, is AAGVIQSPRHLIKEKRETATLKCYPIPRHDTVYWYQQGPGQDPQFLISFYEKMQSDKGSIPDRFSAQQFSDYHSELNMSSLELGDSALYFCASSYTTRELFFGEGSRLTVL.

This clonotype was seen at least ten times. The rearrangement joins TRBV12-3 or TRBV12-4 to TRBJ1-1; D remains unclear. With 5 bases removed from V and 7 bases from J, the gap between germline ends came to 8 bases. This CDR3 is 11 amino acids long. DNA for the CDR3: TGTGCCAGCAGTCCAGCCGTTGAAGCTTTCTTT. Amino acid sequence: CASSPAVEAFF.

Worth noting for this clonotype: This clone may be a read error of a much larger clone one base away. The chain is built from TRBV3-1 and TRBJ2-1, with unresolved D. CDR3 length: 12 amino acids. Germline V gene sequence: CDR1 LGHDT, CDR2 YNNKEL (reference sequence). Written as DNA, the CDR3 is TGTGGCAGCAGCCCGAGCTTCAATGAGCAGTTCTTC. It yields the protein CGSSPSFNEQFF.

This clonotype showed up many times. The chain joins TRBV28 to TRBJ1-1; D is ambiguous. Trimming took off 2 bases at V and 5 bases at J, with 15 bases between the two ends. Germline V gives CDR1 MDHEN, CDR2 SYDVKM. CDR3 size: 15 residues. The CDR3 is CASSLSRGRGTEAFF. CDR3 coding DNA: TGTGCCAGCAGTTTAAGTCGAGGGCGCGGGACTGAAGCTTTCTTT. Together with reference TRBV28 and TRBJ1-1, the CDR3 gives the full variable domain: DVKVTQSSRYLVKRTGEKVFLECVQDMDHENMFWYRQDPGLGLRLIYFSYDVKMKEKGDIPEGYSVSREKKERFSLILESASTNQTSMYLCASSLSRGRGTEAFFGQGTRLTVV.

At least ten counts were recorded for this clonotype. J is TRBJ1-5 and V is TRBV27; D might be TRBD1 (5 bases). The CDR3 runs 15 residues. Trimming took off 5 bases at V and 7 bases at J, with 18 bases between the two ends. CDR1 is MNHEY, CDR2 SMNVEV, per germline (reference sequence). Here the CDR3 reads CASSMDLVSGQPQHF. CDR3 nucleotide sequence: TGTGCCAGCAGTATGGATCTGGTATCAGGGCAGCCCCAGCATTTT.

This clonotype was detected many times. The rearrangement uses TRBV6-1 and TRBJ2-1, with 12 bases that match TRBD2. In germline, CDR1 is MNHNS, CDR2 SASEGT. This CDR3 is built from 17 residues. V lost 3 bases to trimming and J lost 6 bases; unmatched junction nucleotides: 9. DNA of the CDR3: TGTGCCAGCAGTGACTTCCCGGGACTAGCGGGCCCCAATGAGCAGTTCTTC. Its translation: CASSDFPGLAGPNEQFF.

This clonotype was seen repeatedly, ten times or more. The chain links TRBV20-1 to TRBJ2-3; 8 nucleotides line up with TRBD1. The CDR3 contains 13 residues. V shed 5 bases and J 3 bases; nucleotides not matched to a gene: 4. In germline, CDR1 is DFQATT, CDR2 SNEGSKA (reference sequence). CDR3 region: CSALDRGTDTQYF. Here the CDR3 DNA reads TGCAGTGCTCTTGACAGGGGAACAGATACGCAGTATTTT.

This clonotype has at least ten counts. The CDR3 DNA sequence: TGCGCCAGCAGCCAAGAGCCTGGTAATACGCAGTATTTT. This sequence encodes CASSQEPGNTQYF. The chain links TRBV4-3 to TRBJ2-3; D gene unclear. V lost 0 bases to trimming and J lost 7 bases, with 8 bases between them. Germline loops: CDR1 LGHNA, CDR2 YSLEER. CDR3 length: 13 amino acids.

This clonotype was seen repeatedly, ten times or more. This chain connects TRBV15 to TRBJ2-6, with 9 positions matching TRBD1. Per germline, CDR1 LNHNV and CDR2 YYDKDF (reference sequence). Losses at the gene ends were 2 bases for V and 0 bases for J; bases not matched to a gene: 5. This CDR3 comprises 18 residues. Written as DNA, the CDR3 is TGTGCCACCAGCAGATCCGGGACAGGGCCCTCTGGGGCCAACGTCCTGACTTTC. Translation: CATSRSGTGPSGANVLTF.

This clonotype occurred many times. As DNA, the CDR3 is TGCGCCAGCAGACTCGGACAGGGCTACGAGCAGTACTTC. It is translated as CASRLGQGYEQYF. This chain uses TRBV5-1 with TRBJ2-7; TRBD1 agrees at 8 bases. V lost 5 bases, J lost 3 bases, and 4 bases stayed unmatched. This CDR3 is built from 13 residues. CDR1 is SGHRS, CDR2 YFSETQ, per germline.

This clonotype occurred many times. The chain recombines TRBV14 with TRBJ1-4; 7 positions match TRBD1. V lost 1 base to trimming and J lost 4 bases; unmatched junction nucleotides: 9. This CDR3 is built from 17 residues. The V gene's germline CDR1 is SGHDN and CDR2 FVKESK. The CDR3 sequence is CASSQGQQGTINEKLFF. The DNA of the CDR3 is TGTGCCAGCAGCCAAGGGCAACAGGGGACGATTAATGAAAAACTGTTTTTT.

This clonotype was found many times. The CDR3 is CASSLPGLQETQYF. The DNA of the CDR3 is TGTGCCAGCAGCCTCCCGGGACTCCAAGAGACCCAGTACTTC. The chain is built from TRBV4-2 and TRBJ2-5, with D possibly matching TRBD2 (6 bases). In germline, CDR1 is LGHNA, CDR2 YNFKEQ. The germline V and J ends were trimmed by 4 bases and 1 base, with 10 bases remaining between them. The CDR3 has 14 residues.

Regarding this clonotype: A clone one base away is much larger, so this may be a read error. DNA of the CDR3: TGCGCCAGCAGCTTGGCTCCTCGGCGGGAGTGGCTCGGGAATGAGCAGTTCTTC. As protein: CASSLAPRREWLGNEQFF. The chain links TRBV5-1 to TRBJ2-1; TRBD2 matches at 7 bases. The CDR3 runs to 18 residues. The germline CDR1 and CDR2 sequences are SGHRS and YFSETQ. V was pared by 0 bases and J by 7 bases, with 16 bases of the junction left unmatched.

In this sample, this clonotype turned up many times. The chain employs TRBV15 and TRBJ1-1, with TRBD1 identical over 7 bases. V lost 1 base, J lost 5 bases, and 7 bases stayed unmatched. Germline V gene sequence: CDR1 LNHNV, CDR2 YYDKDF (reference sequence). The CDR3 runs to 15 residues. This chain's CDR3 is CATSRGQGFSTEAFF. The CDR3 nucleotides read TGTGCCACCAGCAGAGGACAGGGTTTTTCTACTGAAGCTTTCTTT. The variable domain in full, with the rest retrieved from reference TRBV15 and TRBJ1-1, is DAMVIQNPRYQVTQFGKPVTLSCSQTLNHNVMYWYQQKSSQAPKLLFHYYDKDFNNEADTPDNFQSRRPNTSFCFLDIRSPGLGDTAMYLCATSRGQGFSTEAFFGQGTRLTVV.

This clonotype was seen at least ten times. The CDR3 is CASSLARTSGFTDTQYF. The CDR3 DNA reads as TGTGCCAGCAGTTTAGCGCGGACTAGCGGATTCACAGATACGCAGTATTTT. The chain is built from TRBV12-3 or TRBV12-4 and TRBJ2-3; 10 bases align to TRBD2. CDR3 length: 17 residues. V lost 0 bases, J lost 2 bases, and 5 bases stayed unmatched.

The V gene is TRBV5-4, the J gene TRBJ2-7; D unresolved. Trimming cost V 2 bases and J 2 bases, with 11 bases left between them. The CDR3 sequence is 14 residues long. The germline V gene has CDR1 SGHNT and CDR2 YYREEE (reference sequence). The CDR3 sequence is CASSFPGLTYEQYF. For the CDR3, the DNA is TGTGCCAGCAGCTTCCCCGGGCTAACCTACGAGCAGTACTTC. Full variable domain (rest looked up from reference TRBV5-4 and TRBJ2-7): ETGVTQSPTHLIKTRGQQVTLRCSSQSGHNTVSWYQQALGQGPQFIFQYYREEENGRGNFPPRFSGLQFPNYSSELNVNALELDDSALYLCASSFPGLTYEQYFGPGTRLTVT.

The table lists this clonotype with a few counts. The genes are TRBV29-1 and TRBJ2-1; possibly TRBD2 for D (6 bases). There are 13 residues in the CDR3. V lost 4 bases, J lost 5 bases, and 12 bases lay in between. Looked up from germline, CDR1 is SQVTM and CDR2 is ANQGSEA. CDR3 residues: CSVATRGDNEQFF. The CDR3 nucleotides read TGCAGCGTTGCGACTAGAGGTGACAATGAGCAGTTCTTC.

This clonotype has at least ten counts. The chain couples TRBV3-1 to TRBJ1-2; D gene ambiguous. This CDR3 has 15 amino acids. In germline, CDR1 is LGHDT, CDR2 YNNKEL (reference sequence). The ends were cut back, 1 base at V and 4 bases at J, with 13 bases in the middle. The CDR3 region has the DNA TGTGCCAGCAGCCAAGGACGGTCCTCTCTCTATGGCTACACCTTC. Protein sequence: CASSQGRSSLYGYTF.

This clonotype has ten or more counts. This sequence joins TRBV28 and TRBJ1-2, with 7 bases that match TRBD1. V was pared by 5 bases and J by 8 bases, with 11 bases of the junction left unmatched. The CDR3 spans 14 residues. Germline V CDR1 and CDR2: MDHEN, SYDVKM. In DNA form, the CDR3 reads TGTGCCAGCAGTCCGGGACAGCTCTATGAAGGCTACACCTTC. This translates into CASSPGQLYEGYTF.